The 13 T cell receptor beta chains given below trace back to one sample, sequenced in a study of control samples from healthy donors and cancer patients. The data were produced by immunoSEQ multiplex PCR, yet TCRdb's version contains in-frame clones alone and is incomplete. Found here are under 200,000 clones, roughly 91% of them singletons; the top ten hold over 1.2%. Sequencing was done on a sample of blood. These receptors originate from a woman in her 30s in good health.

J is TRBJ2-7 and V is TRBV5-4; weak D call: TRBD2 (5 bases). V dropped 2 bases and J dropped 5 bases, with 11 bases sitting between them. Germline CDR1 is SGHNT and CDR2 is YYREEE (reference sequence). The CDR3 extends over 13 amino acids. The CDR3 sequence is CASSFKGSDEQYF. The DNA of the CDR3 is TGTGCCAGCAGCTTTAAGGGTAGCGACGAGCAGTACTTC. The full variable domain, rest sourced from reference TRBV5-4 and TRBJ2-7, is ETGVTQSPTHLIKTRGQQVTLRCSSQSGHNTVSWYQQALGQGPQFIFQYYREEENGRGNFPPRFSGLQFPNYSSELNVNALELDDSALYLCASSFKGSDEQYFGPGTRLTVT.

V is TRBV10-3 and J is TRBJ2-7, with D uncertain. The germline CDR1 and CDR2 sequences are ENHRY and SYGVKD. CDR3 length: 14 amino acids. The V and J ends lost 2 bases and 2 bases respectively, with 10 bases between them. This chain's CDR3 is CAISEGRTTYEQYF. The DNA for the CDR3 is TGTGCCATCAGTGAGGGACGGACGACCTACGAGCAGTACTTC.

There are a few counts of this clone. The chain links TRBV7-9 to TRBJ1-1, with unresolved D. V lost 5 bases, J lost 1 base, and 11 bases lay in between. The CDR3 loop spans 14 amino acids. Germline loops: CDR1 SEHNR, CDR2 FQNEAQ (reference sequence). CDR3 in amino acids: CASSRDGENTEAFF. The CDR3 DNA follows: TGTGCCAGCAGCCGCGACGGGGAGAACACTGAAGCTTTCTTT.

This clone was seen repeatedly, ten times or more. The V call is TRBV2, the J call TRBJ2-7, with D maybe TRBD1 (6 bases). Germline lookup yields CDR1 SNHLY and CDR2 FYNNEI. V was shortened by 7 bases and J by 1 base, with 20 bases between the two germline ends. The CDR3 is 16 residues long. CDR3 residues: CASIGLGGGKSYEQYF. The CDR3 DNA reads as TGTGCCAGCATTGGGCTTGGGGGCGGCAAATCCTACGAGCAGTACTTC.

The rearrangement joins TRBV7-9 to TRBJ2-2; D remains ambiguous. Germline loops: CDR1 SEHNR, CDR2 FQNEAQ (reference sequence). The CDR3 is 14 amino acids. Trimming took off 1 base at V and 2 bases at J, with 5 bases between the two ends. CDR3 protein: CASSLGVNTGELFF. CDR3 nucleotides: TGTGCCAGCAGCTTAGGGGTCAACACCGGGGAGCTGTTTTTT.

The table lists this clone with a count of one. The chain links TRBV29-1 to TRBJ2-1, with TRBD2 identical over 8 bases. Unmatched junction bases numbered 10, after V lost 1 base and J lost 5 bases. In germline, CDR1 is SQVTM, CDR2 ANQGSEA. The CDR3 extends over 16 amino acids. Written as DNA, the CDR3 is TGCAGCGTTGAAGGTGGGGCCGGGAGGGCCCACAATGAGCAGTTCTTC. Its translation: CSVEGGAGRAHNEQFF.

The chain links TRBV10-3 to TRBJ2-3; D is undetermined. CDR3 size: 12 residues. CDR1 and CDR2 from the germline V gene are ENHRY and SYGVKD. The V end lost 0 bases, the J end lost 6 bases, and 4 bases lay between the germline ends. In nucleotides, the CDR3 is TGTGCCATCAGTGAGTCGGAGGATACGCAGTATTTT. It yields the protein CAISESEDTQYF.

The gene calls are TRBV6-6 and TRBJ1-5; D remains unclear. The CDR3 runs 15 residues. Between the trimmed V and J ends, which lost 6 bases and 3 bases, there was a span of 15 bases. The germline gives CDR1 MNHNY, CDR2 SVGAGI (reference sequence). The CDR3 nucleotides are TGTGCCAGCAGCTACGGTCGGGCAGACAATCAGCCCCAGCATTTT. Translated, it gives CASSYGRADNQPQHF.

The J gene is TRBJ2-7, the V gene TRBV7-6; 11 bases are shared with TRBD2. Trimming cost V 4 bases and J 5 bases; bases outside gene matches: 7. The CDR3 contains 15 residues. CDR1 is SGHVS, CDR2 FNYEAQ, per germline. CDR3 amino acids: CASSSPGLAVHEQYF. In DNA form, the CDR3 reads TGTGCCAGCAGCTCACCGGGACTAGCGGTCCACGAGCAGTACTTC.

The chain carries TRBV5-6 and TRBJ2-1, with TRBD2 identical over 11 bases. The CDR3 runs to 15 residues. Germline V lookup: CDR1 SGHDT, CDR2 YYEEEE. The J segment lost 4 bases and the V segment lost 2 bases, leaving 2 bases of the junction unmatched. This CDR3 reads CASSFGTSGYNEQFF. In nucleotides, the CDR3 is TGTGCCAGCAGCTTCGGGACTAGCGGATACAATGAGCAGTTCTTC. Looking up the rest from reference TRBV5-6 and TRBJ2-1 gives the full variable domain: DAGVTQSPTHLIKTRGQQVTLRCSPKSGHDTVSWYQQALGQGPQFIFQYYEEEERQRGNFPDRFSGHQFPNYSSELNVNALLLGDSALYLCASSFGTSGYNEQFFGPGTRLTVL.

The V gene is TRBV12-3 or TRBV12-4, the J gene TRBJ1-2, with D perhaps TRBD1 (6 bases). Trimming removed 5 bases at V and 8 bases at J, with 15 bases between. The CDR3 covers 13 residues. The CDR3 is CASSLLTGGGYTF. As DNA, the CDR3 is TGTGCCAGCAGTCTCCTGACAGGCGGGGGCTACACCTTC.

This chain links TRBV6-2 or TRBV6-3 with TRBJ1-5; 12 bases are a match to TRBD1. CDR3 length equals 16 residues. V lost 5 bases and J lost 7; bases outside the gene matches: 9. CDR1 is MNHEY, CDR2 SVGEGT, per germline. The CDR3 nucleotides are TGTGCCAGCAGTCGTCCCGGGACAGGGGGCGTACAGCCCCAGCATTTT. Amino acids: CASSRPGTGGVQPQHF.

This sequence joins TRBV7-2 and TRBJ2-1; D perhaps matches TRBD2 (6 bases). CDR3 size: 16 residues. Germline assignment: CDR1 SGHTA and CDR2 FQGNSA. With 5 bases removed from V and 0 bases from J, the gap between germline ends came to 14 bases. CDR3 bases: TGTGCCAGCAGCCCACGGGCGGGATTCTCCTACAATGAGCAGTTCTTC. It translates to CASSPRAGFSYNEQFF.